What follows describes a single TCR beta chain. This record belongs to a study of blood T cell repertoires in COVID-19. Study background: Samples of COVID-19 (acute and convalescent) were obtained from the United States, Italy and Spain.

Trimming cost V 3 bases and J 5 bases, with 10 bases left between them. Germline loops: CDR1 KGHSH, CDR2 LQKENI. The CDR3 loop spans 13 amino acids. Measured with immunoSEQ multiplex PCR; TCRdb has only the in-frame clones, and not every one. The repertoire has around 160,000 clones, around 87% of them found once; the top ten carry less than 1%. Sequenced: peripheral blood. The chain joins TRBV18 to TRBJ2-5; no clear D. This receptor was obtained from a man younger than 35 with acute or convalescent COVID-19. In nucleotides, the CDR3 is TGTGCCAGCTCACCCTCCCTCCTCGAGACCCAGTACTTC. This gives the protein CASSPSLLETQYF.